These 7 T cell receptor beta chains came from one sample sequenced in a study of shared T cell receptors in the human thymus. The assay was immunoSEQ multiplex PCR, and TCRdb's table has in-frame clones only and misses some. The repertoire consists of some 760,000 clones, with 75% to 90% occurring once and the leading ten covering more than 0.01%. These data also formed part of another study, on human thymus T cells.

Sequenced: thymocytes. All receptors derive from a girl under three years old with a congenital heart defect.

The V gene is TRBV5-5, the J gene TRBJ2-1; 12 bases fit TRBD2. The CDR3 runs 16 residues. The V gene end was trimmed by 0 bases and the J gene end by 12 bases; junction bases not matched to a gene: 10. Germline V CDR1 and CDR2: SGHKS, YYEKEE (reference sequence). The CDR3 coding sequence is TGTGCCAGCAGCTTGGAGCCGGGACTAGCGGGTTTCCGGCAGTTCTTC. This encodes CASSLEPGLAGFRQFF. The full variable domain, rest sourced from reference TRBV5-5 and TRBJ2-1, is DAGVTQSPTHLIKTRGQQVTLRCSPISGHKSVSWYQQVLGQGPQFIFQYYEKEERGRGNFPDRFSARQFPNYSSELNVNALLLGDSALYLCASSLEPGLAGFRQFFGPGTRLTVL.

This clone was recorded a few times. CDR3 bases: TGTGCCAGCAGCGCAACAGAATGGACCCAGTACTTC. Its protein product is CASSATEWTQYF. The J gene is TRBJ2-5, the V gene TRBV7-2; no clear D gene. The V end was cut by 5 bases, the J end by 7 bases, with 11 bases between. The CDR3 has 12 amino acids. Germline-derived CDR1 and CDR2 are SGHTA and FQGNSA.

The V and J genes are TRBV11-2 and TRBJ1-1, with 8 bases fitting TRBD1. There are 14 residues in the CDR3. The germline CDR1 and CDR2 sequences are SGHAT and FQNNGV. V trimming: 4 bases; J trimming: 3 bases; junction bases outside the gene matches: 4. CDR3 nucleotides: TGTGCCAGCAGCTCCACAGGGGGACACACTGAAGCTTTCTTT. This translates into CASSSTGGHTEAFF.

This chain connects TRBV25-1 to TRBJ1-4, with a possible D match to TRBD1 (6 bases). This CDR3 has 14 residues. Looked up from germline, CDR1 is MGHDK and CDR2 is SYGVNS. V lost 8 bases and J lost 8, with 18 bases in between. CDR3 residues: CASVEGGAGEKLFF. The CDR3 DNA sequence: TGTGCCAGCGTCGAGGGGGGGGCGGGGGAAAAACTGTTTTTT.

This chain connects TRBV28 to TRBJ2-7; 7 positions match TRBD1. This CDR3 is built from 16 residues. V dropped 2 bases and J dropped 0; count of bases not matched to a gene: 7. Per germline, CDR1 MDHEN and CDR2 SYDVKM. CDR3 DNA: TGTGCCAGCAGTTTAACCCAGGGGGTTGTCTCCTACGAGCAGTACTTC. Translating gives CASSLTQGVVSYEQYF.

Notes on this clone: The identical CDR3 is also encoded by other nucleotide sequences in the sample. The CDR3 nucleotides read TGCGCCAGCAGCTTGGAAAGAGAAGATACGCAGTATTTT. Its protein is CASSLEREDTQYF. The chain joins TRBV5-1 to TRBJ2-3; D remains ambiguous. With 0 bases removed from V and 5 bases from J, the gap between germline ends came to 7 bases. Per the germline V gene, CDR1 is SGHRS and CDR2 is YFSETQ. The CDR3 spans 13 residues.

The chain recombines TRBV10-2 with TRBJ1-2; no reliable D call. Trimming shortened V by 2 bases and J by 1 base, and 11 bases separated the two germline ends. Germline values: CDR1 WSHSY, CDR2 SAAADI. CDR3 length equals 15 residues. CDR3 nucleotide sequence: TGCGCCAGCAGTGAGCCAAAACGGTTTAACTATGGCTACACCTTC. Its translation is CASSEPKRFNYGYTF.